This TCR beta chain originates from a study of beta chain features in type 1 diabetes (dated by TCRdb to the late 2010s). For the study in its entirety: Mean age, gender distribution, total cell number and subset yield did not differ between patients and healthy donors. In the study, recently diagnosed type 1 diabetes patients and matched healthy donors were compared on the TCRB repertoires of their sorted circulating CD4+ T cell subsets. Regulatory and stem cell-like memory subsets were obtained from only 8 patients and roughly 8 healthy donors, while naive and central memory subsets were obtained from all 30 or so donors. A total of approximately 99,000,000 sorted cells were examined across all samples, and RNA yield correlated strongly with the number of cells per subset.

Each donor gave one peripheral blood draw, averaging approximately 0.12 L, which was collected into heparinised tubes. A BD FACSAria II and a panel including CD45RO, CCR7, CD25, CD127, CD95 and CD27 were used to sort naive, central memory, regulatory and stem cell-like memory CD4+ T cells. Every sorted population had a purity above 95%. PBMCs were isolated immediately by Lymphoprep density gradient centrifugation and stained directly without culture. So that batch effects would be minimized, each experiment stained and sorted samples in pairs, pairing one healthy donor with one patient. Taken from cysteine to phenylalanine, the CDR3 has 14 residues. The sequence is cut down to CDR3 DNA, 42 bases in frame from base 1. Based on the germline V gene, the CDR1 and CDR2 sequences are SGHTA and FQGNSA. V is shortened by 5 bases, J by 5 bases, and the region joining them spans 15 bases. Findings and caveats that apply to the study as a whole: HLA sub-analyses involved small numbers of individuals, so any influence of HLA type on TCRB rearrangement remained unresolved. Shorter templates might have been favored by PCR, but patient and control samples were amplified and corrected together, so both groups would have been affected equally by any skew. A moderate but significant shortening of TCRB CDR3 length was observed in type 1 diabetes patients in all four CD4+ subsets. Naive, central memory and regulatory TCRB repertoires appeared more similar among patients than among healthy donors. Patients with type 1 diabetes made fewer insertions and deleted more nucleotides at VDJ recombination sites, implying thymic rearrangement abnormalities. Because cDNA was sequenced instead of genomic DNA, activated cells with high expression could be over-represented, although the groups did not differ in activation or CD3 levels.

A word on this clone: Its antigen target is currently unknown. The input lacks base qualities; no much larger clone sits a single base away.

The entire amount of isolated RNA was reverse transcribed using the High Capacity cDNA Reverse Transcription Kit, so the sequenced TCRB transcripts were expressed ones. Deep immunoSEQ sequencing was applied to naive, central memory and regulatory T cell samples, giving an average of around 4 million total reads per sample. Sorted cells were lysed in RLT buffer and RNA was extracted with DNase-treated RNeasy Micro or Mini kits, depending on cell number. To prevent cross-contamination, every cell subset was processed on its own, while patient and healthy donor samples were processed together. The immunoSEQ multiplex PCR was used to amplify TCRB sequences from cDNA, generating 87-bp fragments that spanned the CDR3 region. Sequencing of the amplicons was performed on the Illumina HiSeq platform. In the authors' own workflow: Synthetic template baselines were used to correct PCR bias computationally, reads within Hamming distance 2 were collapsed, and singletons that could not be merged were discarded. Reads were aligned against IMGT so that V, D and J genes, CDR3 length and insertions or deletions at six rearrangement sites could be assigned. Clonotype counts were normalized to sorted cell number within each subset before computing true diversity and Gini coefficients with the tcR R package. The overlap coefficient, calculated on TCRB nucleotide sequences, was used to measure repertoire sharing. Out-of-frame TCRB sequences from naive cells were analyzed as a proxy for the pre-selection repertoire. TCRdb limited this immuneACCESS table to in-frame rearrangements with V and J called. A share of clones is missing; checked studies link under half to unresolved V genes, and the rest is unexplained. V, J and clone size derive from that table, while D and trimming were established from the DNA sequence. The sample table lists approximately 380,000 clones, approximately 16% of them with a count of one. Roughly 0.019% of the sample is in the top ten clones.

This TCR derives from a young woman in good health. The chain employs TRBV7-2 and TRBJ2-5; 5 matching bases give a weak D call of TRBD2. The sequenced sample was naive CD4+ T cells from blood. The cell subset or site label for this specimen denotes: true naive CD4+ T cells. The DNA reads TGTGCCAGCAGCCTAGGGAGCGGACGGGAGACCCAGTACTTC. Translated, this is CASSLGSGRETQYF.